This T cell receptor (beta chain) was recorded in a study of blood T cells in healthy people across ages. General study results and limits: Age showed a roughly linear inverse relationship with TCR beta diversity per million T cells. Investigators treated diversity estimates from one million T cells as underestimates. The study found TCR beta diversity correlated strongly with naive T cell percentage.

As regards this clonotype: Antigen unknown.

The use of a sample-barcoded 5' primer and a J-beta primer mix characterized a second PCR of about 7 to 12 cycles. From each sample, at least 2.5 million paired-end reads containing CDR3 were obtained. TCRdb reprocessed the 5' RACE reads via MiXCR and lists one record per CDR3 protein. The data show about 1.5 million distinct CDR3 sequences, with roughly 43% seen just once and about 4.1% held by the top ten. Germline values: CDR1 ENHRY, CDR2 SYGVKD. With 4 bases clipped from V and 0 bases from J, the junction kept 6 bases outside the gene matches. The CDR3 consists of 15 residues. The sequencing input was blood. This chain uses TRBV10-3 with TRBJ2-7; the match to TRBD2 covers 7 bases. The clonotype originates from a woman younger than 35 in good health. The CDR3 DNA sequence: TGTGCCATCAGTGGGAATAGCGGGTTCTCCTACGAGCAGTACTTC. Residues: CAISGNSGFSYEQYF.